Sequencing of this T cell receptor beta chain was carried out in a study of technical replicates of blood from several donors. The assay was immunoSEQ multiplex PCR, and TCRdb's table has in-frame clones only and misses some. Of 100,000 or so clones in the sample, less than 96% are singletons; the top ten hold around 0.4%. The sample holds one count of this clone. CDR3 size: 16 residues. In germline, CDR1 is SGHTA, CDR2 FQGTGA. Deletions cut 4 bases from V and 0 bases from J, with 12 bases between. The source of this sequence is a human donor in good health. The chain combines TRBV7-3 with TRBJ2-2, with D possibly being TRBD1 (5 bases). Sequencing was done on a sample of T cells isolated from PBMCs. CDR3 nucleotides: TGTGCCAGCAGCTCCGGACATCCGACGAACACCGGGGAGCTGTTTTTT. Amino acid sequence: CASSSGHPTNTGELFF. The full variable domain, completed using reference TRBV7-3 and TRBJ2-2, is GAGVSQTPSNKVTEKGKYVELRCDPISGHTALYWYRQSLGQGPEFLIYFQGTGAADDSGLPNDRFFAVRPEGSVSTLKIQRTERGDSAVYLCASSSGHPTNTGELFFGEGSRLTVL.